The T cell receptor beta chain described here comes from a study of blood T cell repertoires in COVID-19. This table comes from immunoSEQ multiplex PCR, and its TCRdb copy is limited to in-frame clones, with some not included. The sample holds 180,000 or so clones; more than 70% are singletons and the top ten take around 6.2%. This clone was detected once. The same CDR3 also results from other DNA sequences found in this sample. Sequencing was carried out using PBMCs or T cells enriched from blood (not recorded which). The source is a man between 35 and 55 years old who had recovered from COVID-19.

CDR3 residues: CASSPSSYEQYF. The CDR3 coding sequence is TGTGCCAGCAGTCCCTCCTCCTACGAGCAGTACTTC. This chain joins TRBV12-3 or TRBV12-4 and TRBJ2-7; D is unclear. The ends were cut back, 5 bases at V and 0 bases at J, with 5 bases in the middle. The CDR3 loop spans 12 amino acids.